Below are 22 T cell receptor beta chains sequenced from a single sample in a study of cytomegalovirus exposure and HLA in healthy donors (dated by TCRdb to about 2017). Libraries were constructed by the immunoSEQ multiplex PCR assay. The multiplex PCR relied on a mix of 60 forward primers for TCR Vbeta segments and 13 reverse primers for TCR Jbeta segments. Entries here come from immuneACCESS through TCRdb and include only in-frame sequences with V and J called. Some clones fail to appear in such tables; in the studies checked, an unresolved V gene covers under half of the shortfall, and the cause of the remainder is unknown. The sample table shows around 120,000 clones, and more than 70% are seen once. The ten largest clones capture about 0.22% of the sample. The source material was PBMCs. These receptors originate from a man aged 50 to 59 in good health and CMV-seronegative.

This clone was detected once. The chain links TRBV4-2 to TRBJ1-5, with D maybe TRBD1 (6 bases). CDR3 length: 15 amino acids. V lost 1 base and J lost 3, with 10 bases in between. Germline-derived CDR1 and CDR2 are LGHNA and YNFKEQ. This CDR3 is CASSQGTVINQPQHF. The CDR3 DNA sequence: TGTGCCAGCAGCCAAGGGACAGTCATCAATCAGCCCCAGCATTTT.

V and J are TRBV5-1 and TRBJ2-5, with 12 bases fitting TRBD2. Unmatched junction bases numbered 4, after V lost 3 bases and J lost 1 base. This CDR3 is built from 16 residues. Germline V gives CDR1 SGHRS, CDR2 YFSETQ. The chain's CDR3 is CASSSTSGRFQETQYF. The CDR3 region has the DNA TGCGCCAGCAGCTCAACTAGCGGGAGGTTCCAAGAGACCCAGTACTTC.

This clone was seen more than once but under ten times. The gene calls are TRBV5-1 and TRBJ2-7; 7 nucleotides agree with TRBD1. Germline V gene sequence: CDR1 SGHRS, CDR2 YFSETQ. The V gene end was trimmed by 4 bases and the J gene end by 0 bases; junction bases not matched to a gene: 10. CDR3 length: 16 residues. The DNA of the CDR3 is TGCGCCAGCAGCACCGCCGGGACAGCGAACTCCTACGAGCAGTACTTC. Encoded protein: CASSTAGTANSYEQYF.

Comment on this clone: The junction departs from the called germline gene at one end, perhaps through a read error. The CDR3 loop reads CASSPRTSGRALPLYEQYF. The CDR3 region has the DNA TGTGCTAGCAGCCCTAGGACTAGCGGGAGGGCCCTTCCCCTCTACGAGCAGTACTTC. The rearrangement links TRBV11-2 to TRBJ2-7; 15 nucleotides align to TRBD2. Germline CDR1 SGHAT, CDR2 FQNNGV. The CDR3 has 19 amino acids.

Only one count was recorded for this clone. This chain connects TRBV9 to TRBJ1-4; D is unclear. Germline V gene data show CDR1 as SGDLS and CDR2 as YYNGEE. Trimming took 1 base from V and 1 from J, leaving 8 bases between them. The CDR3 sequence is 15 residues long. CDR3 residues: CASSVSGQTNEKLFF. DNA for the CDR3: TGTGCCAGCAGCGTATCAGGTCAAACTAATGAAAAACTGTTTTTT. The full variable domain, its missing parts supplied by reference TRBV9 and TRBJ1-4, is DSGVTQTPKHLITATGQRVTLRCSPRSGDLSVYWYQQSLDQGLQFLIQYYNGEERAKGNILERFSAQQFPDLHSELNLSSLELGDSALYFCASSVSGQTNEKLFFGSGTQLSVL.

This chain joins TRBV30 and TRBJ2-3; 9 bases agree with TRBD1. Per the germline V gene, CDR1 is GTSNPN and CDR2 is SVGIG (reference sequence). The CDR3 is 16 amino acids. The V segment lost 5 bases and the J segment 4 bases; nucleotides outside the gene matches: 13. CDR3 DNA sequence: TGTGCCTGGGAACGACGGGACAGGGTTTTTTCAGATACGCAGTATTTT. Translation gives CAWERRDRVFSDTQYF.

Only a few counts were recorded for this clone. The chain employs TRBV4-3 and TRBJ2-3; D is perhaps TRBD2 (5 bases). Germline V gives CDR1 LGHNA, CDR2 YSLEER. This CDR3 region has 14 residues. Trimming stripped 2 bases from V and 1 base from J, with 7 bases between. This CDR3 is CASSQPGGTDTQYF. CDR3 sequence (DNA): TGCGCCAGCAGCCAACCCGGGGGCACAGATACGCAGTATTTT.

The chain carries TRBV6-6 and TRBJ2-3; 9 nucleotides line up with TRBD2. The CDR3 spans 16 residues. Germline values: CDR1 MNHNY, CDR2 SVGAGI (reference sequence). V trimming: 5 bases; J trimming: 8 bases; junction bases outside the gene matches: 14. In nucleotides, the CDR3 is TGTGCCAGCAGTCATCAAAGCCTAGCGGGGCCCCGTACGCAGTATTTT. This encodes CASSHQSLAGPRTQYF.

This clone showed up just a few times. The V and J genes are TRBV9 and TRBJ2-1; D perhaps matches TRBD1 (6 bases). Looked up from germline, CDR1 is SGDLS and CDR2 is YYNGEE. The CDR3 contains 13 residues. Trimming pared 4 bases from V and 4 bases from J, leaving 9 bases between. The CDR3: CASSPTGYNEQFF. CDR3 DNA: TGTGCCAGCAGCCCTACAGGGTACAATGAGCAGTTCTTC. Variable domain in full (rest from reference TRBV9 and TRBJ2-1): DSGVTQTPKHLITATGQRVTLRCSPRSGDLSVYWYQQSLDQGLQFLIQYYNGEERAKGNILERFSAQQFPDLHSELNLSSLELGDSALYFCASSPTGYNEQFFGPGTRLTVL.

This clone was observed a few times. This chain uses TRBV5-8 with TRBJ1-5; TRBD1 aligns across 9 bases. V was clipped by 4 bases and J by 7 bases; unmatched bases: 6. CDR1 and CDR2 from the germline V gene are SGHTS and YDEGEE. This CDR3 region has 14 residues. In DNA, the CDR3 is TGTGCCAGCAGCCTCGACAGGGGGTGGCAGCCCCAGCATTTT. Protein sequence: CASSLDRGWQPQHF.

The V gene is TRBV5-4, the J gene TRBJ2-7; TRBD1 matches at 10 bases. Germline lookup yields CDR1 SGHNT and CDR2 YYREEE (reference sequence). J gave up 5 bases and V 0 bases, and 5 bases lay outside the gene matches. The CDR3 runs to 15 residues. CDR3 DNA: TGTGCCAGCAGCTTGGTGGGACAGGGGTCCCACGAGCAGTACTTC. It is translated as CASSLVGQGSHEQYF.

The chain employs TRBV5-8 and TRBJ1-6; D unclear. CDR1 and CDR2 from the germline V gene are SGHTS and YDEGEE. Trimming cost V 4 bases and J 7 bases, with 12 bases left between them. The CDR3 has 14 residues. The CDR3 DNA reads as TGTGCCAGCAGCGAGTCGGGGTGGAATTCACCCCTCCACTTT. Its protein product is CASSESGWNSPLHF.

This clone showed up just once. The chain joins TRBV4-3 to TRBJ1-1, with D maybe TRBD1 (6 bases). The ends were cut back, 1 base at V and 7 bases at J, with 16 bases in the middle. CDR3 size: 15 residues. CDR1 is LGHNA, CDR2 YSLEER, per germline. The CDR3 coding sequence is TGCGCCAGCAGCCAAGCCTTCTGGGGGCTAGGTGAAGCTTTCTTT. Protein: CASSQAFWGLGEAFF.

V usage is TRBV4-3 and J usage is TRBJ1-1; D may be TRBD1 (6 bases). Germline assignment: CDR1 LGHNA and CDR2 YSLEER. V lost 0 bases, J lost 5 bases, and 7 bases lay in between. The CDR3 runs to 13 residues. CDR3 residues: CASSQDQGTEAFF. CDR3 in DNA: TGCGCCAGCAGCCAAGATCAGGGGACTGAAGCTTTCTTT.

The V gene is TRBV5-1, the J gene TRBJ2-6; D unclear. CDR1 is SGHRS and CDR2 is YFSETQ in the germline V gene. V was shortened by 1 base and J by 4 bases, with 6 bases between the two germline ends. The CDR3 runs 14 residues. CDR3: CASSLTAGANVLTF. The CDR3 DNA follows: TGCGCCAGCAGCTTGACAGCCGGGGCCAACGTCCTGACTTTC.

The chain joins TRBV7-9 to TRBJ1-1, with 8 bases matching TRBD1. Germline loops: CDR1 SEHNR, CDR2 FQNEAQ (reference sequence). The CDR3 runs 15 residues. Trimming took 5 bases from V and 1 from J; bases not matched to a gene: 6. The CDR3 reads CASSPRTGRNTEAFF. CDR3 nucleotides: TGTGCCAGCAGCCCACGGACAGGGCGGAACACTGAAGCTTTCTTT.

This chain joins TRBV5-4 and TRBJ1-4; 8 positions match TRBD1. The CDR3 loop spans 13 amino acids. Trimming removed 4 bases from V and 8 bases from J; junction bases left unmatched: 4. Germline-derived CDR1 and CDR2 are SGHNT and YYREEE (reference sequence). The CDR3 DNA reads TGTGCCAGCAGCACGGACAGGGAGGAAAAACTGTTTTTT. Translating it yields CASSTDREEKLFF.

V gene TRBV7-2 combines with J gene TRBJ1-3; 11 nucleotides align to TRBD1. Germline CDR1 and CDR2: SGHTA and FQGNSA. The CDR3 totals 15 residues. With 5 bases clipped from V and 4 bases from J, the junction kept 4 bases outside the gene matches. CDR3 DNA sequence: TGTGCCAGCAGCCGGACAGGGGGCAGGGGAAACACCATATATTTT. The encoded protein is CASSRTGGRGNTIYF.

The CDR3 here is CASRHYPGQGDQPQHF. CDR3 DNA sequence: TGTGCCAGCAGGCATTACCCGGGACAGGGAGATCAGCCCCAGCATTTT. The chain employs TRBV27 and TRBJ1-5; 9 nucleotides match TRBD1. Germline loops: CDR1 MNHEY, CDR2 SMNVEV (reference sequence). After removal of 6 bases from V and 5 bases from J, the junction contained 11 bases not matched to a gene. This CDR3 contains 16 residues.

V gene TRBV6-5 combines with J gene TRBJ2-7; possible D gene TRBD1, 5 bases. Trimming removed 6 bases from V and 3 bases from J, with 18 bases in between. Germline V lookup: CDR1 MNHEY, CDR2 SVGAGI. The CDR3 is made up of 15 amino acids. The CDR3 nucleotides read TGTGCCAGCAGCCCTAACAGGTTGATTAACTACGAGCAGTACTTC. Translated, it gives CASSPNRLINYEQYF.

This chain uses TRBV7-2 with TRBJ1-1; a possible D gene is TRBD1 (5 bases). Trimming took off 2 bases at V and 4 bases at J, with 8 bases between the two ends. The germline CDR1 and CDR2 sequences are SGHTA and FQGNSA. The CDR3 has 13 residues. The CDR3, as DNA: TGTGCCAGCAGCTTACAGGGTCGCACTGAAGCTTTCTTT. Its translation: CASSLQGRTEAFF.

The genes are TRBV30 and TRBJ1-4; tentatively, D is TRBD1 (6 bases). Germline CDR1 GTSNPN, CDR2 SVGIG (reference sequence). This CDR3 spans 12 amino acids. V shed 4 bases and J shed 8 bases, with 11 bases lying between them. For the CDR3, the DNA is TGTGCCTGGATGGGGGCGGCCGAAAAACTGTTTTTT. Its translation is CAWMGAAEKLFF. Using reference TRBV30 and TRBJ1-4 for the parts outside the CDR3, the full variable domain is SQTIHQWPATLVQPVGSPLSLECTVEGTSNPNLYWYRQAAGRGLQLLFYSVGIGQISSEVPQNLSASRPQDRQFILSSKKLLLSDSGFYLCAWMGAAEKLFFGSGTQLSVL.